This TCR beta chain appears in the sequencing data of a study of T cell clonality in common variable immunodeficiency. Whole-study results and caveats: Fewer deletions and N-nucleotide insertions were reportedly seen in common variable immunodeficiency TCR beta sequences. Patient heterogeneity in the CVID cohort limited correlations between repertoire features and clinical complications.

With regard to this clone: Its antigen is currently unknown. Read coverage stops 3 residues before the CDR3 terminus; the germline J gene supplies the remainder. This sample also contains other DNA sequences that code for the same CDR3.

Blood came from CVID subjects not ill and not taking immunomodulatory or immunosuppressive medication. Measured with immunoSEQ multiplex PCR; TCRdb has only the in-frame clones, and not every one. The sample lists tens of thousands of clones, none appearing once, the ten largest making up around 27%. The germline V gene has CDR1 DFQATT and CDR2 SNEGSKA (reference sequence). Trimming cost V 5 bases and J 0 bases; bases outside gene matches: 8. This CDR3 is built from 15 residues. The origin of this receptor is a human donor with common variable immunodeficiency. The chain combines TRBV20-1 with TRBJ1-2; TRBD1 matches at 8 bases. Material for sequencing was peripheral blood mononuclear cells. The CDR3: CSAQDQGAANYGYTF. CDR3 DNA, as far as it was read: TGCAGTGCTCAAGATCAGGGGGCGGCTAACTATGGC.